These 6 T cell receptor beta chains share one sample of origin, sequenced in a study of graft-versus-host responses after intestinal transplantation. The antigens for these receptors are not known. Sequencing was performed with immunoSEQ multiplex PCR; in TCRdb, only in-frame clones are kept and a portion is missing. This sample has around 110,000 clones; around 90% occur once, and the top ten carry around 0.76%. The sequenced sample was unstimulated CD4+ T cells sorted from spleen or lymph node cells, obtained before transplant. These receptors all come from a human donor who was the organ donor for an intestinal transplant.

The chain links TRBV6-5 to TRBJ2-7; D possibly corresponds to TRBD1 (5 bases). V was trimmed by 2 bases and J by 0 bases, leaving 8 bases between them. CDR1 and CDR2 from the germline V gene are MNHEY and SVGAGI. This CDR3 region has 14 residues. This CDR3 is CASSYLDISYEQYF. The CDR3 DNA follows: TGTGCCAGCAGTTACCTGGACATCTCCTACGAGCAGTACTTC.

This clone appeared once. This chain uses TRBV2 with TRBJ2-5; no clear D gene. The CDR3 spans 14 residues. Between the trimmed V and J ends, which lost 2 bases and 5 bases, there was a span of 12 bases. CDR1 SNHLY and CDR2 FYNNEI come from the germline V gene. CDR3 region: CASSESAPAETQYF. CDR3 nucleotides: TGTGCCAGCAGTGAATCGGCCCCAGCGGAGACCCAGTACTTC.

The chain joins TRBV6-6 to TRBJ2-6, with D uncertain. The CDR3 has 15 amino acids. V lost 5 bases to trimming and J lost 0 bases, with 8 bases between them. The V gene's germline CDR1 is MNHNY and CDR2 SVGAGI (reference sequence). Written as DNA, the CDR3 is TGTGCCAGCAGTGCACAAAGCTCTGGGGCCAACGTCCTGACTTTC. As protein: CASSAQSSGANVLTF.

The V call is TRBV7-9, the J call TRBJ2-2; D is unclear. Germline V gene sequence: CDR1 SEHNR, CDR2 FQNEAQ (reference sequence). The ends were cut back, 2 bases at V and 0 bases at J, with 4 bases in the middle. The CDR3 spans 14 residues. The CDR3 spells CASSLFTNTGELFF. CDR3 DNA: TGTGCCAGCAGCTTATTCACGAACACCGGGGAGCTGTTTTTT.

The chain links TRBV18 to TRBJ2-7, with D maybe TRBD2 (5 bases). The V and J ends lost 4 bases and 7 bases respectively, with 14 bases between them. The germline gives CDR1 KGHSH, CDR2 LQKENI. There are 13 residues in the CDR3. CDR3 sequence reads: CASSLYDPGEQYF. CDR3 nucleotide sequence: TGTGCCAGCTCACTTTACGACCCGGGGGAGCAGTACTTC.

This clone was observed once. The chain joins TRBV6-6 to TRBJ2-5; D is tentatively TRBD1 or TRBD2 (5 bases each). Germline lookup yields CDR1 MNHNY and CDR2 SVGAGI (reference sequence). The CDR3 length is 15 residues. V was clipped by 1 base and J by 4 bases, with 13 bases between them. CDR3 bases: TGTGCCAGCAGTTACTGGGGCGGGCAGGTAGAGACCCAGTACTTC. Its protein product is CASSYWGGQVETQYF.